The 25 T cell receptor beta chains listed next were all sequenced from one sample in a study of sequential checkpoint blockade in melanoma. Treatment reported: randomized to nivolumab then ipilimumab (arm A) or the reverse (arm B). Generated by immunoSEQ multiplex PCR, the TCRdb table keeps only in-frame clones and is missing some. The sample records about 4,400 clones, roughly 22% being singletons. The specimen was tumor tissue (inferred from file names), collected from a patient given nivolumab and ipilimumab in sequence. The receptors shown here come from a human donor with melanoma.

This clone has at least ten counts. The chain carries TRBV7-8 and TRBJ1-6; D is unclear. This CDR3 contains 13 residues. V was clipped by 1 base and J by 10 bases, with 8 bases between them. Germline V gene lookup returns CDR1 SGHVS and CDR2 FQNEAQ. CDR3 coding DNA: TGTGCCAGCAGCTTAGACCCAGGATCACCCCTCCACTTT. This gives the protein CASSLDPGSPLHF.

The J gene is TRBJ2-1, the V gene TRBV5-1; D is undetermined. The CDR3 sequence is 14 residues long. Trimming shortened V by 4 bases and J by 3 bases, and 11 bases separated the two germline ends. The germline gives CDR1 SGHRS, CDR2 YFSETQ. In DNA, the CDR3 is TGCGCCAGCAGCCCACCGCCGGACTACAATGAGCAGTTCTTC. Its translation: CASSPPPDYNEQFF.

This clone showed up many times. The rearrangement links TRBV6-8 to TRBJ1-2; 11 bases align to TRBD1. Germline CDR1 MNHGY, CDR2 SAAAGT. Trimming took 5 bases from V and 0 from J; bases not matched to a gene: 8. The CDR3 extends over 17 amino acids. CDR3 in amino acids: CASSRGRDRGSNYGYTF. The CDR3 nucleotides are TGTGCCAGCAGTCGGGGCCGGGACAGGGGGTCTAACTATGGCTACACCTTC.

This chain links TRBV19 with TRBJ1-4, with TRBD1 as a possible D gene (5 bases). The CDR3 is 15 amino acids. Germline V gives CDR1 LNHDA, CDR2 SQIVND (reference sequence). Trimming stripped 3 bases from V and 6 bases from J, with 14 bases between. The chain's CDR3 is CASSISRPGHEKLFF. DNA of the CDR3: TGTGCCAGTAGTATTTCTCGGCCAGGGCATGAAAAACTGTTTTTT.

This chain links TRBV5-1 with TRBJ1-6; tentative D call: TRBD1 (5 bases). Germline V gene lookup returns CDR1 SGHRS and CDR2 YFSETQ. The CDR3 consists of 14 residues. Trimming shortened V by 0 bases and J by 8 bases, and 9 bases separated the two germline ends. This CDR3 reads CASSLGPGDSPLHF. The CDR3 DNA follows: TGCGCCAGCAGCTTGGGGCCGGGGGATTCACCCCTCCACTTT.

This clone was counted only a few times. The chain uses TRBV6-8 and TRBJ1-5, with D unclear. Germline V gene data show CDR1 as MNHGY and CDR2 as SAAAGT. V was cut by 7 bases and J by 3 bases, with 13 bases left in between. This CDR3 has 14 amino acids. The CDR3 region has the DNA TGTGCCAGCAATTCGCTTGACAACAATCAGCCCCAGCATTTT. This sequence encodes CASNSLDNNQPQHF.

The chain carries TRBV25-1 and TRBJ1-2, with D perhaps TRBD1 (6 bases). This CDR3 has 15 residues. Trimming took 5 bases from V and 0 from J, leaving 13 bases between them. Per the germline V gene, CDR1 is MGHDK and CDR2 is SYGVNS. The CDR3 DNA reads TGTGCCAGCAGTTCAGGGGATCGAGCTAACTATGGCTACACCTTC. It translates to CASSSGDRANYGYTF.

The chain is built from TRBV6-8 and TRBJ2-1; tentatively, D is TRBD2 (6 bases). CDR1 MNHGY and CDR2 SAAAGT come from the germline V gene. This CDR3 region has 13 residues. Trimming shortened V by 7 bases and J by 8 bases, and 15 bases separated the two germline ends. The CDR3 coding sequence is TGTGCCAGCACAAAGGGGCGGGGTCATGAGCAGTTCTTC. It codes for CASTKGRGHEQFF.

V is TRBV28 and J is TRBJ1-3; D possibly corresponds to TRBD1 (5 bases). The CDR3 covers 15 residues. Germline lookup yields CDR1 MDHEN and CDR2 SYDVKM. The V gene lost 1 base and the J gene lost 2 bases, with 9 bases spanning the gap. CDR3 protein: CASSLLGGAGNTIYF. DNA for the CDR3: TGTGCCAGCAGTTTATTGGGGGGAGCTGGAAACACCATATATTTT.

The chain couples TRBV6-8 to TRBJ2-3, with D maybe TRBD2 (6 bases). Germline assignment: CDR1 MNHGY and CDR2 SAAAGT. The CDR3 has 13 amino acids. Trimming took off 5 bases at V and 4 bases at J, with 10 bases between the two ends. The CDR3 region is CASSDRLADTQYF. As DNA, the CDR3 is TGTGCCAGCAGTGACAGACTAGCAGATACGCAGTATTTT.

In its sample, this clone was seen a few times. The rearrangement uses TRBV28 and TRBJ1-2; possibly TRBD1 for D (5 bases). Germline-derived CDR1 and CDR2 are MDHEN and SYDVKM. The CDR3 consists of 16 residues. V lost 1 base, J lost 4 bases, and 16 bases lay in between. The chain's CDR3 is CASSLYGAVWFYGYTF. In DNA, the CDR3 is TGTGCCAGCAGTTTATACGGGGCAGTTTGGTTCTATGGCTACACCTTC.

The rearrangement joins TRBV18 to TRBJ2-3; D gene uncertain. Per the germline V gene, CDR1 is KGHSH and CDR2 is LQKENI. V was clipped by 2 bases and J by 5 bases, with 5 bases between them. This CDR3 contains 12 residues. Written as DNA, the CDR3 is TGTGCCAGCTCACCAACGGGAGATACGCAGTATTTT. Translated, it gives CASSPTGDTQYF.

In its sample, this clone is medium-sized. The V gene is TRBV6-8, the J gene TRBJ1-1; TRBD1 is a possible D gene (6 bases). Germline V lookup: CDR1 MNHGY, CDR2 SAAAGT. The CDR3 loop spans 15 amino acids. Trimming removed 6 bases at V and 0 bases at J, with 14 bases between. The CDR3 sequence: CASRQKGGMNTEAFF. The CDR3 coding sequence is TGTGCCAGCAGGCAAAAGGGGGGGATGAACACTGAAGCTTTCTTT.

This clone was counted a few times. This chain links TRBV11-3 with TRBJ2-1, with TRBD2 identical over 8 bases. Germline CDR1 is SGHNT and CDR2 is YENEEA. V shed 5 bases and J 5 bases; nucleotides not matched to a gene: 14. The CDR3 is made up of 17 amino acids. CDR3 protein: CASSPPSGAGGNNEQFF. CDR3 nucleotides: TGTGCCAGCAGCCCTCCGTCGGGGGCGGGGGGCAACAATGAGCAGTTCTTC.

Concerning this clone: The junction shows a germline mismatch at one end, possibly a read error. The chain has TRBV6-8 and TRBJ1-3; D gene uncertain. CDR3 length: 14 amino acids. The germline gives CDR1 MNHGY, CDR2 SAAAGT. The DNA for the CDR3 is TGTGCCATCAGTGCCGCCCTCTCTGGAAACACCATATATTTT. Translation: CAISAALSGNTIYF.

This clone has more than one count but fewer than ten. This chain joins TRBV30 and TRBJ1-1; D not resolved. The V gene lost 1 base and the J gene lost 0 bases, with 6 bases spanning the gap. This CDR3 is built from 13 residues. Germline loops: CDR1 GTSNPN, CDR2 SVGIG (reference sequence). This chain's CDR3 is CAWSEDLNTEAFF. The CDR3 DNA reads TGTGCCTGGAGTGAAGACTTGAACACTGAAGCTTTCTTT.

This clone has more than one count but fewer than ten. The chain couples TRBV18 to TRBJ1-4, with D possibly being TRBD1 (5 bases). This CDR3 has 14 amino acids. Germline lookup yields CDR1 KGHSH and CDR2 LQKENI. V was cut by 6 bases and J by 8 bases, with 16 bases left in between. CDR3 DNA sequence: TGTGCCAGCTCTCTTCAGGGAAAAGGAGAAAAACTGTTTTTT. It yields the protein CASSLQGKGEKLFF.

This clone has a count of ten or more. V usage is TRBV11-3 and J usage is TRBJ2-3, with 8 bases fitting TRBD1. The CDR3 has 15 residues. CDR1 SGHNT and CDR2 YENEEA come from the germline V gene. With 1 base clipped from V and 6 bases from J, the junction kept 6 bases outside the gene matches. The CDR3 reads CASSLGGQGRDTQYF. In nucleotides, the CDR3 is TGTGCCAGCAGCTTAGGCGGACAGGGTCGGGATACGCAGTATTTT.

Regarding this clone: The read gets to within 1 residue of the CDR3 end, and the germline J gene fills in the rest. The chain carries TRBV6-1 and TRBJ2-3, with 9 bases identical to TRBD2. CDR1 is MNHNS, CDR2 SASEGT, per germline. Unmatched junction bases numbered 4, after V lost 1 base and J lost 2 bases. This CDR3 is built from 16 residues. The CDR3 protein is CASSEGASGATDTQYF. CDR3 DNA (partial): TGTGCCAGCAGTGAAGGGGCTAGCGGGGCCACAGATACGCAGTAT.

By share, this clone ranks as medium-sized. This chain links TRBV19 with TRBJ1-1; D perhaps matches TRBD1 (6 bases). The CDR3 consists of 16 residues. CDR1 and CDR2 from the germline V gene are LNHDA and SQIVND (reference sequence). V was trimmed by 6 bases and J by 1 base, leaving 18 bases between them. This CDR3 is CASRSTPGHKNTEAFF. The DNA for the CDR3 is TGTGCCAGTAGAAGCACCCCGGGACATAAGAACACTGAAGCTTTCTTT.

The CDR3: CASSQDQSAADEAFF. The CDR3 bases are TGTGCCAGCAGCCAAGATCAGTCGGCGGCAGATGAAGCTTTCTTT. V and J are TRBV14 and TRBJ1-1; D unresolved. Trimming removed 0 bases from V and 7 bases from J, with 15 bases in between. Looked up from germline, CDR1 is SGHDN and CDR2 is FVKESK. The CDR3 covers 15 residues.

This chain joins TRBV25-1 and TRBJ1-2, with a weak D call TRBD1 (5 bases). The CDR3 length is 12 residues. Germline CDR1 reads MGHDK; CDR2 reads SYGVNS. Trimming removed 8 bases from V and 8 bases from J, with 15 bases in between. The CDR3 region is CASRQLRGGYTF. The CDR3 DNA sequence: TGTGCCAGCCGACAGCTCCGAGGGGGCTACACCTTC.

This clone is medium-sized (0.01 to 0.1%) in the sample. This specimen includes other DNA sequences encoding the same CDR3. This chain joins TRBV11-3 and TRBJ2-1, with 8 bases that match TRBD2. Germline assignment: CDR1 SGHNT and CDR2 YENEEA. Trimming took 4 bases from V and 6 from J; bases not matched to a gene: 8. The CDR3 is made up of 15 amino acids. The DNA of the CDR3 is TGTGCCAGCAGCTCCTTGGCGGGGGGTATCAATGAGCAGTTCTTC. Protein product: CASSSLAGGINEQFF.

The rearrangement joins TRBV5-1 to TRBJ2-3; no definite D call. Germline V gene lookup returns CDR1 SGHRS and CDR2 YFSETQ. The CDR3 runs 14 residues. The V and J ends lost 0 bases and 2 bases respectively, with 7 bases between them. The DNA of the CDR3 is TGCGCCAGCAGCTTGGCGGACGCCACAGATACGCAGTATTTT. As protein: CASSLADATDTQYF.

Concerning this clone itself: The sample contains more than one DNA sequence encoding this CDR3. This CDR3 reads CASSIGSLSYEQYF. The CDR3 DNA follows: TGTGCCAGTAGTATCGGGTCCCTTTCCTACGAGCAGTACTTC. The chain has TRBV19 and TRBJ2-7; D unresolved. From germline, CDR1 is LNHDA and CDR2 SQIVND (reference sequence). The CDR3 is made up of 14 amino acids. Trimming pared 3 bases from V and 1 base from J, leaving 10 bases between.